Listed below are T cell receptor beta chains from one sample, sequenced in a study of post-analysis software for immune sequencing data. TCRdb re-derived calls from the PCR reads in MiXCR, one entry per CDR3 protein. This table has hundreds of thousands of distinct CDR3 sequences, approximately 60% appearing once. Sequencing input: blood. All receptors come from a girl aged 2 to 9 with multiple sclerosis. Each CDR3 is given with its conserved first and last residue. The order of the fields is CDR3 DNA, CDR3 protein, J gene, D gene, V gene, clone size. The D gene is left open where the match is weak. Not every row has a clone size; where given, it reads once, few, many or a size class.

TGTGCTAGTGGTTTGGTAGGGGGACAGGGGAACTATGGCTACACCTTC | CASGLVGGQGNYGYTF | TRBJ1-2 | TRBD1 | TRBV12-5 | .
TGTGCCAGCAGCTTACACCCCAAGTGGAGTACCTACAATGAGCAGTTCTTC | CASSLHPKWSTYNEQFF | TRBJ2-1 | . | TRBV12-3/TRBV12-4 | .
TGCGCCAGCAGACGGGACGTTTCAGAGACCCAGTACTTC | CASRRDVSETQYF | TRBJ2-5 | . | TRBV5-1 | .
TGTGCCAGCAGCGGCCTCGACAGACCCTATGGCTACACCTTC | CASSGLDRPYGYTF | TRBJ1-2 | . | TRBV9 | .
TGTGCCAGCAGTAAGGGCATTTATGGCTACACCTTC | CASSKGIYGYTF | TRBJ1-2 | . | TRBV27 | .
TGCAGCGTTAGGGAGAGCAACTCCTATAATTCACCCCTCCACTTT | CSVRESNSYNSPLHF | TRBJ1-6 | . | TRBV29-1 | .
TGTGCCAGCAGCGTAGGGTCGGAGAGATACGAGCAGTACTTC | CASSVGSERYEQYF | TRBJ2-7 | . | TRBV9 | .
TGTGCCAGCAGCCAACTGGACAGGGGGCGCACCGGGGAGCTGTTTTTT | CASSQLDRGRTGELFF | TRBJ2-2 | TRBD1 | TRBV14 | .
TGTGCCAGCAGTAACTTAGCGGGAGGGCACGAGCAGTACTTC | CASSNLAGGHEQYF | TRBJ2-7 | TRBD2 | TRBV12-3/TRBV12-4 | few
TGTGCCAGCAAATCCTACAATGAGCAGTTCTTC | CASKSYNEQFF | TRBJ2-1 | . | TRBV2 | .
TGTGCCAGCAGCCAAGATGGTAACCCGGACAGGGGATACAATGAGCAGTACTTC | CASSQDGNPDRGYNEQYF | TRBJ2-5 | TRBD1 | TRBV14 | once
TGCAGTGCTAGAGATCCAGCAGGCCAACCCTACGAGCAGTACTTC | CSARDPAGQPYEQYF | TRBJ2-7 | . | TRBV20-1 | once
TGTGCCAGCAGCTTGGGGATCCCCTCGGGGGATCAGCCCCAGCATTTT | CASSLGIPSGDQPQHF | TRBJ1-5 | . | TRBV7-9 | once
TGTGCCAGCAGCTCTCCCAGGGCCTCAGGAAACACCATATATTTT | CASSSPRASGNTIYF | TRBJ1-3 | . | TRBV7-2 | once
TGTGCCATCAGCGTACTAGCGGGGGGGACAGATACGCAGTATTTT | CAISVLAGGTDTQYF | TRBJ2-3 | TRBD2 | TRBV10-3 | once